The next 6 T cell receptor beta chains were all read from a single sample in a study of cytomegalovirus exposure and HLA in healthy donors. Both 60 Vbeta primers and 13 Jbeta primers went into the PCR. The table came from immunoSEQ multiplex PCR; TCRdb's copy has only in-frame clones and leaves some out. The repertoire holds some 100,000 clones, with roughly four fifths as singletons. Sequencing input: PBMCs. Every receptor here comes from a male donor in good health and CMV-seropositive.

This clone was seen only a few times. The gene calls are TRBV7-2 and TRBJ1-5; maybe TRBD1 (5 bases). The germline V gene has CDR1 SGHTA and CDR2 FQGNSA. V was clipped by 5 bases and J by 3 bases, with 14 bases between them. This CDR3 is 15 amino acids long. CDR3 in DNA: TGTGCCAGCAGCCTCCAAGGGGATCCCAATCAGCCCCAGCATTTT. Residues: CASSLQGDPNQPQHF.

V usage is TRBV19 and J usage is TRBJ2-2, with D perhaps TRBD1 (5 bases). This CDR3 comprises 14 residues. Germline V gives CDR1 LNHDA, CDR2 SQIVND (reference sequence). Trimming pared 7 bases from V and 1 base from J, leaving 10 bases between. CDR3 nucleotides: TGTGCCAGTAACGCGCAGGGGAACACCGGGGAGCTGTTTTTT. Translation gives CASNAQGNTGELFF.

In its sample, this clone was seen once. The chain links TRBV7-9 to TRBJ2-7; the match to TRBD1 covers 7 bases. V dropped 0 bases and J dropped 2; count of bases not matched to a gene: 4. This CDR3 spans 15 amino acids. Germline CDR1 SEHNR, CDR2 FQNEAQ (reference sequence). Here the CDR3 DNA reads TGTGCCAGCAGCTTAGCCCTGGGACAGACCTACGAGCAGTACTTC. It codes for CASSLALGQTYEQYF.

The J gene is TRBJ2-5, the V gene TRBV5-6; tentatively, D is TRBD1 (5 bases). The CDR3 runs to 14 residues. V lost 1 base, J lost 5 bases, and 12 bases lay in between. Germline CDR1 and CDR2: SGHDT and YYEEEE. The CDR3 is CASSLRAGIETQYF. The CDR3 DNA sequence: TGTGCCAGCAGCTTGAGGGCAGGGATCGAGACCCAGTACTTC.

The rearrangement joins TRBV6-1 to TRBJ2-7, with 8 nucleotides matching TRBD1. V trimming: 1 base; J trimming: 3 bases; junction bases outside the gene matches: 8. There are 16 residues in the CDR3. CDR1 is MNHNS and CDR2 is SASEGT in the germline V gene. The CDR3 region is CASSEESRGPNYEQYF. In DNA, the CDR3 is TGTGCCAGCAGTGAAGAGTCCAGGGGGCCTAACTACGAGCAGTACTTC.

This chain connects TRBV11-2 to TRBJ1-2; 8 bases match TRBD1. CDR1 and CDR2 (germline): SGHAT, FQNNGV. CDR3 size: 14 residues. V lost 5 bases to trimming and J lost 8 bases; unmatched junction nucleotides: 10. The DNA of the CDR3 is TGTGCCAGCAGCCCCGGGACAGGCCTTTGCGGCTACACCTTC. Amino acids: CASSPGTGLCGYTF. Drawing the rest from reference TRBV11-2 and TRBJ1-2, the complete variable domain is EAGVAQSPRYKIIEKRQSVAFWCNPISGHATLYWYQQILGQGPKLLIQFQNNGVVDDSQLPKDRFSAERLKGVDSTLKIQPAKLEDSAVYLCASSPGTGLCGYTFGSGTRLTVV.